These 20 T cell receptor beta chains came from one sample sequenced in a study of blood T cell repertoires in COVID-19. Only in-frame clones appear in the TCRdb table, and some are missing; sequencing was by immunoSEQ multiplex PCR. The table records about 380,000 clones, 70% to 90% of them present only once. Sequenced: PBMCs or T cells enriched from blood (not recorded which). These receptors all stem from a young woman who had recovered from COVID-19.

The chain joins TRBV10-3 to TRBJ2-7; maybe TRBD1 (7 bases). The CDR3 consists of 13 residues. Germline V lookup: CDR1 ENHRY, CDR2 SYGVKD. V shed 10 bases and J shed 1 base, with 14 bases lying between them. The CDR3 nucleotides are TGTGCCACCGGACAGGACTATTCCTACGAGCAGTACTTC. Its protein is CATGQDYSYEQYF.

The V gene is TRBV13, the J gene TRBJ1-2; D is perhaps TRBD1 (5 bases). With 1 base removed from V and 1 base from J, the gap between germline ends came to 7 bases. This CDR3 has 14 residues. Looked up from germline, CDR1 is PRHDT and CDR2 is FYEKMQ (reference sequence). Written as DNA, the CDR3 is TGTGCCAGCAGCTTAGTGACAGTTAACTATGGCTACACCTTC. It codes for CASSLVTVNYGYTF.

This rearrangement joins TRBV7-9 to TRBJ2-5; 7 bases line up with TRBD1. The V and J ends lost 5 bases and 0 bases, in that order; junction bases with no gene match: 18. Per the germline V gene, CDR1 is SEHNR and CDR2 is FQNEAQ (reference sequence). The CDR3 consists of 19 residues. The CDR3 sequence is CASSPNIGTESSYQETQYF. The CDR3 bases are TGTGCCAGCAGCCCAAACATCGGGACAGAATCTTCGTACCAAGAGACCCAGTACTTC.

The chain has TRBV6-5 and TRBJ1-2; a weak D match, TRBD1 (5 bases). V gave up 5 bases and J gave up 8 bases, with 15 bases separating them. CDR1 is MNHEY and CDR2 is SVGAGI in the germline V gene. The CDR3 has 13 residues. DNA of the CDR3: TGTGCCAGCAGTACGTCAGGGTTGATGGGCTACACCTTC. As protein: CASSTSGLMGYTF.

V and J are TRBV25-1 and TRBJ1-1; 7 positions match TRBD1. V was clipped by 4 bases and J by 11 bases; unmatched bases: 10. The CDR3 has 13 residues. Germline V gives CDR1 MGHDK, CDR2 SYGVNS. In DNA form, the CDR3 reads TGTGCCAGCAGTGCAGGGGGAGCGAGGCTGGCTTTCTTT. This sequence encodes CASSAGGARLAFF.

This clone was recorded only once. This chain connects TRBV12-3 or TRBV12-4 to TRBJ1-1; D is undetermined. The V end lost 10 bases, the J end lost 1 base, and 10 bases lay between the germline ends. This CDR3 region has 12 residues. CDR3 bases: TGTGCCACCACAAACAAGAACACTGAAGCTTTCTTT. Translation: CATTNKNTEAFF.

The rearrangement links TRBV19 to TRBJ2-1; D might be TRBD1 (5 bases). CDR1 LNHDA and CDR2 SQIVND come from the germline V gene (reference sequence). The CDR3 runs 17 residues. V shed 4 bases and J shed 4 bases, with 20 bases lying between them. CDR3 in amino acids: CASSSQGLSPFYNEQFF. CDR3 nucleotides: TGTGCCAGTAGTAGCCAGGGCTTAAGTCCCTTTTACAATGAGCAGTTCTTC.

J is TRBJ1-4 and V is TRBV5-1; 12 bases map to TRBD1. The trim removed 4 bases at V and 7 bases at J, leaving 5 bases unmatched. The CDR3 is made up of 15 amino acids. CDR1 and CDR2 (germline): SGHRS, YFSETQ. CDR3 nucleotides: TGCGCCAGCAGCGCCGGGACAGGGGGCGTTGAAAAACTGTTTTTT. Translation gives CASSAGTGGVEKLFF.

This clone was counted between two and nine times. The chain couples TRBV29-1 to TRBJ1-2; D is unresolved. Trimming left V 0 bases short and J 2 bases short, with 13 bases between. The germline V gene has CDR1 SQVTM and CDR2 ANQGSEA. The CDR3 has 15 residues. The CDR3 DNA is TGCAGCGTTGAAGAGCTCCCAATTACAAACTATGGCTACACCTTC. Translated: CSVEELPITNYGYTF.

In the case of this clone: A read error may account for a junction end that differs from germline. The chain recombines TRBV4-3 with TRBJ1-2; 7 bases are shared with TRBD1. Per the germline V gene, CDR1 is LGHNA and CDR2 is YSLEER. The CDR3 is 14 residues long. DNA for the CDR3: TGCGCCAGCAGCCAAACAGGGGTGGGCTATGGCTGCACCTTC. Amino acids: CASSQTGVGYGCTF.

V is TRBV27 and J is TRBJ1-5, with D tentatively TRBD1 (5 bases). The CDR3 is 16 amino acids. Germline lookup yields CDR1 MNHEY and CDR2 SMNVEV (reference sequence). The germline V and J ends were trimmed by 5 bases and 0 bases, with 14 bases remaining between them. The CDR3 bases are TGTGCCAGCAGTCGTACCTACAGGAGTAGCAATCAGCCCCAGCATTTT. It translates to CASSRTYRSSNQPQHF.

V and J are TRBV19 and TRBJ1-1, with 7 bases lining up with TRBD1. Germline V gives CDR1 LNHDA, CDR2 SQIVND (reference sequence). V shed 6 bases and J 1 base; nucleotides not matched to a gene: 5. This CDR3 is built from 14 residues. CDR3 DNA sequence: TGTGCCAGTAGGAGGGACAGCACGAACACTGAAGCTTTCTTT. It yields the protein CASRRDSTNTEAFF.

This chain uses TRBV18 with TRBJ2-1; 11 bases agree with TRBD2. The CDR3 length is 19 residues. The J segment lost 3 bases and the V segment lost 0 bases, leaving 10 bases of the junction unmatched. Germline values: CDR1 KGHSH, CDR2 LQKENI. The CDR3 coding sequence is TGTGCCAGCTCACCACCAGGGCTAGCGGGGGGATCCTTCTACAATGAGCAGTTCTTC. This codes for CASSPPGLAGGSFYNEQFF.

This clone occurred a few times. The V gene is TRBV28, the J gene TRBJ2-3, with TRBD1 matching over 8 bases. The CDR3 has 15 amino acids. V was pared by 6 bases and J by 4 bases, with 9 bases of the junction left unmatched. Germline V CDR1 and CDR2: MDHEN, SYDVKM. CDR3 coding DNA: TGTGCCAGCAGCAAAATTCAGGGGGCTGCAGATACGCAGTATTTT. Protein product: CASSKIQGAADTQYF.

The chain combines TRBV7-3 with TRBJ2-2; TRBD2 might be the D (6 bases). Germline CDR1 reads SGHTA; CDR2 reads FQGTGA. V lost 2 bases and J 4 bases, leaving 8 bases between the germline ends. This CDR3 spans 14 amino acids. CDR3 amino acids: CASSLGGVTGELFF. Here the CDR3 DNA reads TGTGCCAGCAGCTTAGGAGGGGTCACCGGGGAGCTGTTTTTT.

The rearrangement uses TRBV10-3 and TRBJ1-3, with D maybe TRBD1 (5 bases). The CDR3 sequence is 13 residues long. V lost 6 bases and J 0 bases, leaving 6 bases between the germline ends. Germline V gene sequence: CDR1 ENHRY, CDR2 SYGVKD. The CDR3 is CAIRGGSGNTIYF. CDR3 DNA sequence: TGTGCCATCAGGGGGGGCTCTGGAAACACCATATATTTT.

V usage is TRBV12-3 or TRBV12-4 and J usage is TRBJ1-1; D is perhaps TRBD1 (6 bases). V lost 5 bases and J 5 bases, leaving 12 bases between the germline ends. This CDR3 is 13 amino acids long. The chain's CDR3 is CASSKGGGTEAFF. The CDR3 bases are TGTGCCAGCAGTAAAGGGGGTGGAACTGAAGCTTTCTTT.

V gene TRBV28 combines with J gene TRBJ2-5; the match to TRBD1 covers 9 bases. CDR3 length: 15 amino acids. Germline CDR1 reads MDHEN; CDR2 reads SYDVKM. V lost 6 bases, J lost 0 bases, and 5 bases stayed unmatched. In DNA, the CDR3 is TGTGCCAGCAGCCCGGACAGGGGAAACCAAGAGACCCAGTACTTC. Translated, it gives CASSPDRGNQETQYF. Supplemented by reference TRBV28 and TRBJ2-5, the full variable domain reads DVKVTQSSRYLVKRTGEKVFLECVQDMDHENMFWYRQDPGLGLRLIYFSYDVKMKEKGDIPEGYSVSREKKERFSLILESASTNQTSMYLCASSPDRGNQETQYFGPGTRLLVL.

The CDR3 loop reads CASSLRTDINTEAFF. CDR3 nucleotides: TGTGCCAGCTCACTCCGGACAGACATTAACACTGAAGCTTTCTTT. The V call is TRBV18, the J call TRBJ1-1, with D possibly being TRBD1 (6 bases). There are 15 residues in the CDR3. V lost 4 bases and J 2 bases, leaving 14 bases between the germline ends. CDR1 is KGHSH, CDR2 LQKENI, per germline.

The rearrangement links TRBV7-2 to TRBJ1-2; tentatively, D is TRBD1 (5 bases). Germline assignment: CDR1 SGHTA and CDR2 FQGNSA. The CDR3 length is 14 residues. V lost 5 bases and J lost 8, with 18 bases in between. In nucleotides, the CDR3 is TGTGCCAGCAGCCTCGAATTGGGGCAGTCAGGCTACACCTTC. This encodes CASSLELGQSGYTF.